This T cell receptor (beta chain) emerged from a study of tumor and adjacent non-tumor tissue in lung cancer. Study information: Patients were aged 31 to 76, 10 men and 5 women, stage I to III. On average, productive TCRbeta reads reached about 4.2 million per sample.

This clonotype was found once. Its antigen is still unknown. Because it lacks the conserved phenylalanine or tryptophan at the end, this CDR3 is likely a read error. No DNA is shown, since the ends of the CDR3 on it are uncertain; the CDR3 is the one TCRdb lists. General observations from the study: TCR diversity was significantly greater in tumor than normal lung tissue. Tumor repertoires had a smaller top 100 clone share than normal lung.

12 amino acids form the CDR3, both terminal residues included. Per the germline V gene, CDR1 is SGHAT and CDR2 is FQNNGV. A modified ARM-PCR protocol with three rounds of nested PCR amplified TCRbeta. TCRdb ran MiXCR on the multiplex PCR reads and lists one entry per CDR3 protein. The sample lists around 79,000 distinct CDR3 sequences; 72% were seen once. RNA was extracted from bulk tissue without any cell sorting. Sequences were obtained from lung tumor tissue. This TCR came from a woman in her thirties or forties with non-small cell lung cancer. The chain couples TRBV11-2 to TRBJ1-1. The CDR3: CASSNSGFETFL.